Following are 25 T cell receptor beta chains from one sample sequenced in a study of technical replicates of blood from a few donors (dated by TCRdb to between 2016 and 2019). The method behind the library was the immunoSEQ multiplex PCR assay. TCRdb retrieved this table from immuneACCESS and kept in-frame rearrangements only. Not all clones are present; in checked studies, unresolved V genes account for under half, and no reason is known for the remainder. The table for this sample lists some 70,000 clones; roughly 88% of them were counted only once. The ten largest make up 3.5% to 5% of the sample. The sequencing input was PBMCs. The receptor source for this set is a human donor in good health. Some clones in this sample may be carry-over from other donors' samples.

In regard to this clone: This sample includes further DNA sequences coding for the same CDR3. The genes are TRBV9 and TRBJ1-4; 9 bases map to TRBD1. V gave up 2 bases and J gave up 0 bases; unmatched junction bases: 2. Germline V lookup: CDR1 SGDLS, CDR2 YYNGEE. The CDR3 is 16 amino acids. The CDR3 is CASSVGQGSTNEKLFF. Written as DNA, the CDR3 is TGTGCCAGCAGCGTGGGACAGGGTTCAACTAATGAAAAACTGTTTTTT.

J is TRBJ1-5 and V is TRBV6-6, with D perhaps TRBD1 (6 bases). CDR1 and CDR2 (germline): MNHNY, SVGAGI (reference sequence). The CDR3 length is 15 residues. With 7 bases removed from V and 0 bases from J, the gap between germline ends came to 13 bases. The CDR3, as DNA: TGTGCCAGCAACTCTAGGACAGATAGCAATCAGCCCCAGCATTTT. This gives the protein CASNSRTDSNQPQHF.

This rearrangement joins TRBV5-1 to TRBJ2-7; unclear D gene. Germline values: CDR1 SGHRS, CDR2 YFSETQ. Trimming cost V 3 bases and J 0 bases, with 4 bases left between them. This CDR3 is 12 amino acids long. CDR3 bases: TGCGCCAGCAGCTATAGCTCCTACGAGCAGTACTTC. Its protein is CASSYSSYEQYF.

The rearrangement uses TRBV6-4 and TRBJ2-1; D may be TRBD1 (8 bases). CDR1 is MRHNA, CDR2 SNTAGT, per germline. This CDR3 region has 14 residues. Trimming took off 2 bases at V and 9 bases at J, with 14 bases between the two ends. CDR3 coding DNA: TGTGCCAGCAGTGACAGCGGGACAGGAATTGAGCAGTTCTTC. Translation: CASSDSGTGIEQFF.

V and J are TRBV7-2 and TRBJ2-5, with 8 bases aligning to TRBD2. V shed 5 bases, J shed 4 bases, and the junction held 9 bases outside the gene matches. The CDR3 has 15 amino acids. From germline, CDR1 is SGHTA and CDR2 FQGNSA. The CDR3 sequence is CASSPRGGSGETQYF. CDR3 sequence (DNA): TGTGCCAGCAGCCCCCGGGGGGGGTCGGGAGAGACCCAGTACTTC.

This clone turned up a few times. The chain has TRBV7-6 and TRBJ2-5; TRBD2 agrees at 11 bases. The CDR3 loop spans 16 amino acids. Trimming removed 6 bases from V and 2 bases from J; junction bases left unmatched: 8. Germline CDR1 reads SGHVS; CDR2 reads FNYEAQ. The CDR3 loop is CASSLNIAGGQETQYF. Written as DNA, the CDR3 is TGTGCCAGCAGTCTGAACATAGCGGGGGGGCAAGAGACCCAGTACTTC.

This chain connects TRBV11-2 to TRBJ2-1, with D possibly being TRBD2 (6 bases). Germline assignment: CDR1 SGHAT and CDR2 FQNNGV. The CDR3 runs to 16 residues. Trimming took off 1 base at V and 7 bases at J, with 17 bases between the two ends. CDR3 bases: TGTGCCAGCAGCTTAGGGGTAGCGGAGGGGCAGAATGAGCAGTTCTTC. It yields the protein CASSLGVAEGQNEQFF.

This sequence joins TRBV19 and TRBJ2-3; 10 bases are a match to TRBD2. CDR1 is LNHDA and CDR2 is SQIVND in the germline V gene (reference sequence). This CDR3 contains 16 residues. The junction had 6 bases not matched to a gene; V was cut back by 5 bases and J by 1 base. The CDR3 nucleotides read TGTGCCAGTAGTCTACCCAGCGGGAGGGGCACAGATACGCAGTATTTT. It translates to CASSLPSGRGTDTQYF.

This chain connects TRBV4-2 to TRBJ1-2; no definite D call. CDR3 length: 15 amino acids. The V gene's germline CDR1 is LGHNA and CDR2 YNFKEQ. Trimming cost V 0 bases and J 4 bases, with 12 bases left between them. This CDR3 reads CASSQDNGNPYGYTF. DNA for the CDR3: TGTGCCAGCAGCCAAGATAACGGGAACCCCTATGGCTACACCTTC.

The chain joins TRBV7-3 to TRBJ2-3; 9 nucleotides line up with TRBD2. With 3 bases clipped from V and 4 bases from J, the junction kept 2 bases outside the gene matches. The germline V gene has CDR1 SGHTA and CDR2 FQGTGA. CDR3 size: 14 residues. CDR3 sequence reads: CASSLAGGSDTQYF. DNA for the CDR3: TGTGCCAGCAGCTTGGCGGGGGGGTCAGATACGCAGTATTTT.

This clone was counted once. The chain employs TRBV30 and TRBJ2-4, with a tentative D call TRBD1 (6 bases). Trimming cost V 2 bases and J 4 bases, with 9 bases left between them. CDR3 length: 13 amino acids. Per the germline V gene, CDR1 is GTSNPN and CDR2 is SVGIG (reference sequence). As DNA, the CDR3 is TGTGCCTGGAGTTACAGGGAAAAAAACATTCAGTACTTC. Amino acids: CAWSYREKNIQYF. The variable domain in full, completed from reference TRBV30 and TRBJ2-4, reads SQTIHQWPATLVQPVGSPLSLECTVEGTSNPNLYWYRQAAGRGLQLLFYSVGIGQISSEVPQNLSASRPQDRQFILSSKKLLLSDSGFYLCAWSYREKNIQYFGAGTRLSVL.

This clone has a handful of counts. This chain joins TRBV30 and TRBJ1-2, with TRBD1 as a possible D gene (5 bases). The germline gives CDR1 GTSNPN, CDR2 SVGIG (reference sequence). Trimming cost V 8 bases and J 4 bases, with 14 bases left between them. CDR3 length: 12 residues. In nucleotides, the CDR3 is TGTGCCGCGCAGGGCGATGTCTATGGCTACACCTTC. It encodes CAAQGDVYGYTF. The complete variable domain, with remaining parts taken from reference TRBV30 and TRBJ1-2, reads SQTIHQWPATLVQPVGSPLSLECTVEGTSNPNLYWYRQAAGRGLQLLFYSVGIGQISSEVPQNLSASRPQDRQFILSSKKLLLSDSGFYLCAAQGDVYGYTFGSGTRLTVV.

This rearrangement joins TRBV13 to TRBJ2-5; 8 bases are a match to TRBD2. Germline CDR1 and CDR2: PRHDT and FYEKMQ (reference sequence). The CDR3 length is 14 residues. V trimming: 7 bases; J trimming: 2 bases; junction bases outside the gene matches: 6. CDR3 protein: CASIASGSQETQYF. CDR3 DNA sequence: TGTGCCAGCATTGCTAGCGGGTCACAAGAGACCCAGTACTTC.

V is TRBV6-5 and J is TRBJ2-7; 9 bases line up with TRBD2. This CDR3 region has 15 residues. V shed 6 bases and J 3 bases; nucleotides not matched to a gene: 9. Germline CDR1 reads MNHEY; CDR2 reads SVGAGI. CDR3 in amino acids: CASSKPTSGSYEQYF. DNA of the CDR3: TGTGCCAGCAGCAAACCGACTAGCGGTAGCTACGAGCAGTACTTC.

V usage is TRBV7-2 and J usage is TRBJ2-7, with a tentative D call TRBD2 (6 bases). The ends were cut back, 4 bases at V and 0 bases at J, with 10 bases in the middle. The CDR3 runs 14 residues. CDR1 is SGHTA and CDR2 is FQGNSA in the germline V gene. CDR3 sequence reads: CASSSGGSSYEQYF. The DNA for the CDR3 is TGTGCCAGCAGCTCCGGGGGAAGCTCCTACGAGCAGTACTTC.

The rearrangement links TRBV30 to TRBJ1-6; tentative D call: TRBD1 (5 bases). From germline, CDR1 is GTSNPN and CDR2 SVGIG (reference sequence). The CDR3 is 14 residues long. Trimming stripped 0 bases from V and 7 bases from J, with 10 bases between. CDR3 amino acids: CAWSVTGGNSPLHF. CDR3 nucleotides: TGTGCCTGGAGTGTAACAGGTGGCAATTCACCCCTCCACTTT.

In its sample, this clone was seen once. This chain uses TRBV5-1 with TRBJ2-1; D is possibly TRBD2 (5 bases). V lost 4 bases to trimming and J lost 1 base, with 12 bases between them. The CDR3 totals 15 residues. CDR1 is SGHRS, CDR2 YFSETQ, per germline. CDR3 sequence: CASSLISESYNEQFF. CDR3 in DNA: TGCGCCAGCAGCCTGATTAGCGAATCCTACAATGAGCAGTTCTTC.

This clone came up a few times. The chain employs TRBV7-8 and TRBJ1-2; tentative D call: TRBD1 (5 bases). Germline V gives CDR1 SGHVS, CDR2 FQNEAQ. The length of the CDR3 is 13 residues. Trimming took off 3 bases at V and 8 bases at J, with 13 bases between the two ends. The CDR3 DNA follows: TGTGCCAGCAGCTTTGACACCCAGGGAGGCTACACCTTC. Translated, it gives CASSFDTQGGYTF.

This chain links TRBV7-6 with TRBJ2-1, with D possibly matching TRBD2 (5 bases). Trimming removed 1 base from V and 0 bases from J, with 13 bases in between. Germline CDR1 is SGHVS and CDR2 is FNYEAQ. This CDR3 spans 17 amino acids. CDR3 in amino acids: CASSLVPSGRSYNEQFF. CDR3 DNA sequence: TGTGCCAGCAGCTTAGTTCCCAGCGGACGCTCCTACAATGAGCAGTTCTTC.

The gene calls are TRBV10-3 and TRBJ2-7, with 12 positions matching TRBD1. The length of the CDR3 is 15 residues. Germline trimming cut 4 bases from V and 7 bases from J; bases unmatched to any gene: 8. The germline CDR1 and CDR2 sequences are ENHRY and SYGVKD. CDR3 nucleotide sequence: TGTGCCATCAGTGGGGCCGGGACAGGGGGCGGAGAGCAGTACTTC. Its translation: CAISGAGTGGGEQYF.

V gene TRBV7-2 combines with J gene TRBJ2-7; perhaps TRBD2 as D (6 bases). V shed 2 bases and J shed 1 base, with 15 bases lying between them. The CDR3 sequence is 16 residues long. CDR1 and CDR2 (germline): SGHTA, FQGNSA. The CDR3 region has the DNA TGTGCCAGCAGCTTAACTACCCTGGGGAGGTCCTACGAGCAGTACTTC. Residues: CASSLTTLGRSYEQYF.

This clone has just one count. This rearrangement joins TRBV11-2 to TRBJ2-2; the match to TRBD1 covers 7 bases. This CDR3 comprises 15 residues. Germline values: CDR1 SGHAT, CDR2 FQNNGV. V gave up 5 bases and J gave up 5 bases; unmatched junction bases: 8. CDR3 bases: TGTGCCAGCAGCCCCGAGGGGGCGATGACCGGGGAGCTGTTTTTT. This sequence encodes CASSPEGAMTGELFF.

The J gene is TRBJ1-4, the V gene TRBV6-1, with D possibly matching TRBD1 (6 bases). The CDR3 runs 12 residues. From germline, CDR1 is MNHNS and CDR2 SASEGT. Between the trimmed V and J ends, which lost 7 bases and 7 bases, there was a span of 10 bases. CDR3 protein: CASTGGGEKLFF. CDR3 sequence (DNA): TGTGCCAGCACGGGGGGCGGTGAAAAACTGTTTTTT.

The rearrangement joins TRBV5-4 to TRBJ2-3; 7 bases match TRBD2. Trimming cost V 2 bases and J 2 bases; bases outside gene matches: 8. The CDR3 spans 16 residues. Looked up from germline, CDR1 is SGHNT and CDR2 is YYREEE (reference sequence). CDR3 sequence reads: CASSFLSGANTDTQYF. The DNA of the CDR3 is TGTGCCAGCAGCTTCCTGAGCGGGGCTAACACAGATACGCAGTATTTT.

This chain links TRBV5-1 with TRBJ2-7; 11 bases align to TRBD1. This CDR3 comprises 18 residues. V trimming: 4 bases; J trimming: 6 bases; junction bases outside the gene matches: 18. Looked up from germline, CDR1 is SGHRS and CDR2 is YFSETQ. CDR3 nucleotide sequence: TGCGCCAGCAGCCCGTATGGACAGGGGGCGTCCGTACCCAGCGAGCAGTACTTC. Its protein product is CASSPYGQGASVPSEQYF.